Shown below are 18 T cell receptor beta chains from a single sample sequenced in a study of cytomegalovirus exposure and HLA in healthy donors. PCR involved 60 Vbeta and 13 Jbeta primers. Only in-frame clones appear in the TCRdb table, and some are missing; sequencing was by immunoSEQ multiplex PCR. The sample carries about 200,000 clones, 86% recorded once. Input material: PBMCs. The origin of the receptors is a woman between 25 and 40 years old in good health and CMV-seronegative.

This CDR3 reads CASSLEAGDEQYF. The CDR3 nucleotides are TGTGCCAGCAGCTTAGAGGCAGGGGACGAGCAGTACTTC. The chain has TRBV11-3 and TRBJ2-7; the D gene is possibly TRBD1 (6 bases). Trimming stripped 0 bases from V and 5 bases from J, with 8 bases between. The CDR3 totals 13 residues. Germline V gives CDR1 SGHNT, CDR2 YENEEA.

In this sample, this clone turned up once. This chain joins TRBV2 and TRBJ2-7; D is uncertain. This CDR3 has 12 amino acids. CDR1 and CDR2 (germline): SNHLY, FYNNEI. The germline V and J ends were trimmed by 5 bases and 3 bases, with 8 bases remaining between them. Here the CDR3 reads CASSLAFYEQYF. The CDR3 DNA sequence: TGTGCCAGCAGTTTAGCCTTCTACGAGCAGTACTTC.

CDR3 sequence: CASSLGLADPYEQYF. As DNA, the CDR3 is TGCGCCAGCAGCTTGGGACTAGCGGACCCCTACGAGCAGTACTTC. V and J are TRBV5-1 and TRBJ2-7, with TRBD2 matching 9 bases. CDR3 length: 15 residues. Germline-derived CDR1 and CDR2 are SGHRS and YFSETQ. Trimming removed 0 bases from V and 2 bases from J; junction bases left unmatched: 3.

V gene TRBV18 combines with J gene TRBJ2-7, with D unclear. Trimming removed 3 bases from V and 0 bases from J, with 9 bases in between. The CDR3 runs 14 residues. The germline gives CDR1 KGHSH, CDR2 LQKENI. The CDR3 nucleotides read TGTGCCAGCTCACCGTCGCCGCGCTCCTACGAGCAGTACTTC. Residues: CASSPSPRSYEQYF.

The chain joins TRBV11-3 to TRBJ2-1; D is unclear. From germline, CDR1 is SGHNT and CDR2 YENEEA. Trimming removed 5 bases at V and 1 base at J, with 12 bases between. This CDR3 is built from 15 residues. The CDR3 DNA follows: TGTGCCAGCAGCCCGAGCCTATTTTCCTACAATGAGCAGTTCTTC. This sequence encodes CASSPSLFSYNEQFF.

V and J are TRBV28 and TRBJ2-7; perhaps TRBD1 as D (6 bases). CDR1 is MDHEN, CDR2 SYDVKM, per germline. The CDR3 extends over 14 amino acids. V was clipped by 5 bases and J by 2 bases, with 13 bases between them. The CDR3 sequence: CASSGGQSPYEQYF. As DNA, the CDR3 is TGTGCCAGCAGTGGGGGACAAAGTCCCTACGAGCAGTACTTC. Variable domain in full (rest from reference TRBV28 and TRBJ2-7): DVKVTQSSRYLVKRTGEKVFLECVQDMDHENMFWYRQDPGLGLRLIYFSYDVKMKEKGDIPEGYSVSREKKERFSLILESASTNQTSMYLCASSGGQSPYEQYFGPGTRLTVT.

CDR3 residues: CASSPGTSSYNEQFF. DNA for the CDR3: TGTGCCAGCAGTCCAGGGACAAGCTCCTACAATGAGCAGTTCTTC. V is TRBV27 and J is TRBJ2-1; possibly TRBD1 for D (6 bases). Germline V gives CDR1 MNHEY, CDR2 SMNVEV (reference sequence). The length of the CDR3 is 15 residues. Trimming removed 5 bases at V and 0 bases at J, with 11 bases between.

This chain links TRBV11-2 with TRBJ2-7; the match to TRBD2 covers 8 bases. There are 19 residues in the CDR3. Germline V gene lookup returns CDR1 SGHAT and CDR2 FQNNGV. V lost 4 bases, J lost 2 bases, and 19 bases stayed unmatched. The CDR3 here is CASSSHPFEIAGNTYEQYF. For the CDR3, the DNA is TGTGCCAGCAGCTCACACCCTTTTGAGATAGCGGGGAATACCTACGAGCAGTACTTC.

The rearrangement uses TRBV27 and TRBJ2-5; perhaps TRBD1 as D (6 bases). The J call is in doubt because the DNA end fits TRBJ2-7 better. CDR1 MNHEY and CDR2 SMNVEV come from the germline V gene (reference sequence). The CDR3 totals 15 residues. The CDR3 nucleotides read TGTGCCAGCAGCTTGGGTGGGACATTATCCTACGAGCAGTACTTC. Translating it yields CASSLGGTLSYEQYF.

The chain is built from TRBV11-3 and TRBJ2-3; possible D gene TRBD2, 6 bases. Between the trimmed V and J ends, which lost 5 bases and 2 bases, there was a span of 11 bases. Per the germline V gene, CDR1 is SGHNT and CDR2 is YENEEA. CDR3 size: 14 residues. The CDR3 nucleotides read TGTGCCAGCAGCCCTAGCGAGAACACAGATACGCAGTATTTT. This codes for CASSPSENTDTQYF.

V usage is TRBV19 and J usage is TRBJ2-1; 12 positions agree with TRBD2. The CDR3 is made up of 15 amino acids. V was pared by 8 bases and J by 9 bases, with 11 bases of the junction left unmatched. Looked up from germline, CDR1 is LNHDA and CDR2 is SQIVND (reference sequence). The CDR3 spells CASRHLAGGTGEQFF. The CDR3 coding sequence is TGTGCCAGTCGCCACCTAGCGGGAGGGACAGGTGAGCAGTTCTTC.

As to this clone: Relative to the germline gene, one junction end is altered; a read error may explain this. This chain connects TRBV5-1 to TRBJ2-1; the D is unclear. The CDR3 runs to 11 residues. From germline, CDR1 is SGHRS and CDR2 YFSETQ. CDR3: CASSSNNEQFF. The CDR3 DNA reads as TGCGCCAGCAGCTCCAACAATGAGCAGTTCTTC.

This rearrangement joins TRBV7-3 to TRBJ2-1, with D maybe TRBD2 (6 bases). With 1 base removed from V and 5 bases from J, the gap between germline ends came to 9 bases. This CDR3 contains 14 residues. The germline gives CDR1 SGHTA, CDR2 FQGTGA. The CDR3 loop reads CASSLMGGHNEQFF. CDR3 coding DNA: TGTGCCAGCAGCTTAATGGGGGGTCACAATGAGCAGTTCTTC.

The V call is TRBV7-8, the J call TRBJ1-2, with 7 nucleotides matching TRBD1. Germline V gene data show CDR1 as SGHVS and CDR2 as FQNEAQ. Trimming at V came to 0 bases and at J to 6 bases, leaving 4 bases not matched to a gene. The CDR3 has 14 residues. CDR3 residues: CASSLATGTHGYTF. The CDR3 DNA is TGTGCCAGCAGCTTAGCGACAGGGACGCATGGCTACACCTTC.

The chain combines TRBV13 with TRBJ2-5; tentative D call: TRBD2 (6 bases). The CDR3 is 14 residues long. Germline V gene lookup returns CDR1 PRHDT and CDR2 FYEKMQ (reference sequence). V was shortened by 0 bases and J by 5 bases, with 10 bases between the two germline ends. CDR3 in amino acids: CASSLGGGRETQYF. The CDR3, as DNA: TGTGCCAGCAGCTTAGGGGGGGGTAGGGAGACCCAGTACTTC.

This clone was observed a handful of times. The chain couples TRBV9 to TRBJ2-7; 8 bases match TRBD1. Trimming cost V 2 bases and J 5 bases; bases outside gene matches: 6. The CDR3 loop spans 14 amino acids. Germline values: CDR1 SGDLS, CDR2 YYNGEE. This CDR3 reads CASSVGQGNNEQYF. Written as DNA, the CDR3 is TGTGCCAGCAGCGTTGGACAGGGTAACAACGAGCAGTACTTC.

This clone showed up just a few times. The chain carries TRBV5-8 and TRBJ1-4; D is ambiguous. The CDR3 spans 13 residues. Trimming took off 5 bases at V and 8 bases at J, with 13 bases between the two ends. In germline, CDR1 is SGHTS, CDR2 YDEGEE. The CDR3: CASRRGRVEKLFF. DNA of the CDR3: TGTGCCAGCAGACGGGGTAGGGTCGAAAAACTGTTTTTT.

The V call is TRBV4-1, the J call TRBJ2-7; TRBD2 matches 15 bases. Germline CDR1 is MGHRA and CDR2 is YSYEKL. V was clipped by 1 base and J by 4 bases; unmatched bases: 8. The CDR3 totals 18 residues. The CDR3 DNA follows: TGCGCCAGCAGCCAAGCCCCCGGGACTAGCGGGGGGACGTACGAGCAGTACTTC. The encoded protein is CASSQAPGTSGGTYEQYF.